What follows are 13 T cell receptor beta chains derived from one specimen sequenced in a study of shared clonotypes between healthy human individuals. CD8 cells classed as naive were CD45RO-negative and positively selected for CCR7, excluding terminally differentiated effector memory CD45RA+ cells. This table comes from immunoSEQ multiplex PCR, and its TCRdb copy is limited to in-frame clones, with some not included. The data show some 1,900,000 clones, about 95% seen once. Sequenced sample: naive CD8+ T cells sorted from blood. These receptors were taken from a man between 18 and 35 years old in good health.

The chain links TRBV6-5 to TRBJ2-7; D gene unclear. Between the trimmed V and J ends, which lost 0 bases and 6 bases, there was a span of 6 bases. The CDR3 length is 12 residues. CDR1 and CDR2 from the germline V gene are MNHEY and SVGAGI. Written as DNA, the CDR3 is TGTGCCAGCAGTTACTCGATGGGCGAGCAGTACTTC. Amino acids: CASSYSMGEQYF.

V gene TRBV5-5 combines with J gene TRBJ1-4, with D unresolved. The V gene lost 3 bases and the J gene lost 8 bases, with 8 bases spanning the gap. Germline CDR1 is SGHKS and CDR2 is YYEKEE (reference sequence). The CDR3 length is 12 residues. The CDR3 DNA follows: TGTGCCAGCAGCTCAATCGAGGAAAAACTGTTTTTT. Translated, it gives CASSSIEEKLFF.

Turning to this clone: Other DNA variants within this sample encode the same CDR3. The chain couples TRBV7-3 to TRBJ2-2; D call uncertain. The CDR3 runs to 13 residues. Trimming shortened V by 1 base and J by 1 base, and 1 base separated the two germline ends. Germline V lookup: CDR1 SGHTA, CDR2 FQGTGA. The CDR3 DNA reads TGTGCCAGCAGCTTAAGGAACACCGGGGAGCTGTTTTTT. Its translation: CASSLRNTGELFF.

The rearrangement links TRBV27 to TRBJ2-7, with 11 positions matching TRBD2. Unmatched junction bases numbered 11, after V lost 6 bases and J lost 4 bases. Germline V CDR1 and CDR2: MNHEY, SMNVEV (reference sequence). The CDR3 spans 16 residues. The CDR3 protein is CASSPRLAGIMYEQYF. In DNA, the CDR3 is TGTGCCAGCAGCCCTCGACTAGCGGGAATAATGTACGAGCAGTACTTC.

The chain uses TRBV2 and TRBJ2-3, with TRBD1 matching over 8 bases. Germline CDR1 is SNHLY and CDR2 is FYNNEI. J was trimmed by 2 bases and V by 7 bases; bases with no gene match: 8. The CDR3 runs to 15 residues. The CDR3 spells CASNEWDRNTDTQYF. CDR3 bases: TGTGCCAGCAACGAATGGGACAGGAACACAGATACGCAGTATTTT.

As DNA, the CDR3 is TGTGCCAGCAGCTCAGGGGGTGACTCCTACGAGCAGTACTTC. The encoded protein is CASSSGGDSYEQYF. The gene calls are TRBV9 and TRBJ2-7; TRBD1 matches at 7 bases. The CDR3 has 14 amino acids. Germline V gives CDR1 SGDLS, CDR2 YYNGEE. J was trimmed by 0 bases and V by 4 bases; bases with no gene match: 4.

This clone was seen only once. In DNA form, the CDR3 reads TGCGCCAGCAGCTTAGGGCAGGGAATGGCCTACGAGCAGTACTTC. Translating gives CASSLGQGMAYEQYF. This rearrangement joins TRBV5-1 to TRBJ2-7; D is perhaps TRBD1 (5 bases). Per germline, CDR1 SGHRS and CDR2 YFSETQ. The V gene lost 2 bases and the J gene lost 2 bases, with 14 bases spanning the gap. The CDR3 has 15 residues.

The genes are TRBV6-1 and TRBJ2-7, with D possibly being TRBD1 (7 bases). The CDR3 consists of 15 residues. Per the germline V gene, CDR1 is MNHNS and CDR2 is SASEGT. V was pared by 6 bases and J by 7 bases, with 22 bases between. CDR3 coding DNA: TGTGCCAGCAGCCTTGGGTTGGAGGGGGCTGGGGAGCAGTACTTC. It specifies CASSLGLEGAGEQYF.

The genes are TRBV12-5 and TRBJ2-7; D is possibly TRBD1 (6 bases). CDR1 LGHNT and CDR2 FRNRAP come from the germline V gene. The CDR3 contains 13 residues. Trimming removed 1 base at V and 5 bases at J, with 9 bases between. CDR3 protein: CASGLEGDNEQYF. The CDR3 nucleotides read TGTGCTAGTGGTTTGGAGGGGGATAACGAGCAGTACTTC.

In regard to this clone: Other DNA sequences of this sample code for an identical CDR3. The chain uses TRBV7-9 and TRBJ2-7; D is unresolved. Per germline, CDR1 SEHNR and CDR2 FQNEAQ (reference sequence). V lost 2 bases and J 2 bases, leaving 7 bases between the germline ends. The CDR3 length is 13 residues. CDR3 in DNA: TGTGCCAGCAGCTTACCAGGAACCTACGAGCAGTACTTC. Translating gives CASSLPGTYEQYF. Full variable domain (outside the CDR3, taken from reference TRBV7-9 and TRBJ2-7): DTGVSQNPRHKITKRGQNVTFRCDPISEHNRLYWYRQTLGQGPEFLTYFQNEAQLEKSRLLSDRFSAERPKGSFSTLEIQRTEQGDSAMYLCASSLPGTYEQYFGPGTRLTVT.

This chain links TRBV5-5 with TRBJ1-4, with D possibly being TRBD1 (5 bases). Trimming removed 4 bases from V and 8 bases from J, with 24 bases in between. The length of the CDR3 is 17 residues. Per germline, CDR1 SGHKS and CDR2 YYEKEE (reference sequence). CDR3 in amino acids: CASSPYWTGREREKLFF. CDR3 in DNA: TGTGCCAGCAGCCCCTACTGGACGGGCAGGGAGCGGGAAAAACTGTTTTTT.

This chain joins TRBV27 and TRBJ2-1; a weak D match, TRBD2 (5 bases). Deletions cut 5 bases from V and 9 bases from J, with 14 bases between. This CDR3 has 13 amino acids. Germline-derived CDR1 and CDR2 are MNHEY and SMNVEV (reference sequence). This CDR3 reads CASSPLGSLEQFF. For the CDR3, the DNA is TGTGCCAGCAGTCCCCTTGGGAGCCTTGAGCAGTTCTTC.

This clone was detected once. The V call is TRBV13, the J call TRBJ2-7; D could derive from TRBD1 or TRBD2 (5 bases each). Germline loops: CDR1 PRHDT, CDR2 FYEKMQ (reference sequence). The V end lost 4 bases, the J end lost 9 bases, and 19 bases lay between the germline ends. The CDR3 loop spans 14 amino acids. The CDR3 DNA sequence: TGTGCCAGCAGCTCCCCAGGAGACTTGGGGGTGCAGTACTTC. Its protein product is CASSSPGDLGVQYF.